Below are 14 T cell receptor beta chains sequenced from a single sample in a study of shared clonotypes between healthy human individuals. Clones were sequenced by immunoSEQ multiplex PCR, and TCRdb holds only the in-frame ones, with some missing. The sample has around 200,000 clones, approximately 70% seen once. Sequencing input: memory CD4+ T cells sorted from blood. Documented subset: CD45RA-negative fraction. These receptors came from a man aged 25-45 years in good health.

The J gene is TRBJ1-5, the V gene TRBV11-2, with D uncertain. With 3 bases removed from V and 7 bases from J, the gap between germline ends came to 13 bases. The CDR3 has 14 amino acids. Germline assignment: CDR1 SGHAT and CDR2 FQNNGV. CDR3 sequence: CASSFWRERQPQHF. DNA for the CDR3: TGTGCCAGCAGCTTCTGGAGGGAGCGGCAGCCCCAGCATTTT.

This clone was detected a few times. J is TRBJ2-5 and V is TRBV19; 7 bases are a match to TRBD2. From germline, CDR1 is LNHDA and CDR2 SQIVND (reference sequence). Unmatched junction bases numbered 11, after V lost 0 bases and J lost 7 bases. The CDR3 consists of 16 residues. Here the CDR3 reads CASSIDPSGARGTQYF. In DNA, the CDR3 is TGTGCCAGTAGTATAGATCCTAGCGGCGCCCGGGGGACCCAGTACTTC.

This chain links TRBV5-4 with TRBJ2-3; D is ambiguous. There are 13 residues in the CDR3. Germline loops: CDR1 SGHNT, CDR2 YYREEE (reference sequence). Trimming cost V 2 bases and J 1 base, with 5 bases left between them. The CDR3 here is CASSFSGTDTQYF. For the CDR3, the DNA is TGTGCCAGCAGCTTTTCGGGCACAGATACGCAGTATTTT.

This CDR3 reads CASSLNRGRDEQYF. DNA for the CDR3: TGTGCCAGCAGTTTAAACAGGGGACGAGACGAGCAGTACTTC. This chain joins TRBV27 and TRBJ2-7, with 7 bases identical to TRBD1. Germline values: CDR1 MNHEY, CDR2 SMNVEV (reference sequence). The CDR3 spans 14 residues. Unmatched junction bases numbered 6, after V lost 2 bases and J lost 5 bases.

The V and J genes are TRBV4-1 and TRBJ2-1, with TRBD1 identical over 8 bases. The length of the CDR3 is 16 residues. Germline trimming cut 4 bases from V and 1 base from J; bases unmatched to any gene: 6. The germline gives CDR1 MGHRA, CDR2 YSYEKL. CDR3 nucleotides: TGCGCCAGCAGCCTAGGTACAGGGGGTTCCTACAATGAGCAGTTCTTC. It specifies CASSLGTGGSYNEQFF.

The chain recombines TRBV11-2 with TRBJ2-2; D possibly corresponds to TRBD1 (6 bases). V gave up 2 bases and J gave up 5 bases, with 12 bases separating them. This CDR3 is 15 amino acids long. Germline CDR1 reads SGHAT; CDR2 reads FQNNGV. The CDR3, as DNA: TGTGCCAGCAGCTTATCATCAGGGGCTACCGGGGAGCTGTTTTTT. It codes for CASSLSSGATGELFF.

This clone was seen a few times. The chain carries TRBV29-1 and TRBJ2-3; D is possibly TRBD1 (5 bases). CDR1 and CDR2 from the germline V gene are SQVTM and ANQGSEA. The CDR3 runs 12 residues. V was trimmed by 2 bases and J by 4 bases, leaving 7 bases between them. The CDR3 is CSVEPGSDTQYF. In DNA, the CDR3 is TGCAGCGTTGAACCAGGGTCAGATACGCAGTATTTT.

The chain links TRBV9 to TRBJ1-2; TRBD1 aligns across 10 bases. This CDR3 contains 13 residues. CDR1 is SGDLS and CDR2 is YYNGEE in the germline V gene. V lost 4 bases, J lost 7 bases, and 4 bases stayed unmatched. The CDR3, as DNA: TGTGCCAGCAGCTCTCGGACAGGGGGTGGCTACACCTTC. Encoded protein: CASSSRTGGGYTF.

The table lists this clone with a count of one. This chain links TRBV5-6 with TRBJ1-5; a possible D gene is TRBD1 (5 bases). This CDR3 has 15 residues. V lost 0 bases to trimming and J lost 6 bases, with 13 bases between them. Germline V gene sequence: CDR1 SGHDT, CDR2 YYEEEE. The CDR3 nucleotides are TGTGCCAGCAGCTTGGTGTCCCAGGGAGGTCAGCCCCAGCATTTT. Amino acid sequence: CASSLVSQGGQPQHF.

The chain is built from TRBV6-5 and TRBJ2-1; D uncertain. There are 15 residues in the CDR3. Germline V gives CDR1 MNHEY, CDR2 SVGAGI. Trimming left V 6 bases short and J 0 bases short, with 12 bases between. CDR3 region: CASSLTSGSYNEQFF. The CDR3 nucleotides are TGTGCCAGCAGCTTAACTTCGGGCTCCTACAATGAGCAGTTCTTC.

This clone was counted once. The chain joins TRBV14 to TRBJ2-5, with TRBD1 matching 8 bases. V shed 3 bases and J 3 bases; nucleotides not matched to a gene: 6. CDR3 size: 15 residues. Germline-derived CDR1 and CDR2 are SGHDN and FVKESK. In nucleotides, the CDR3 is TGTGCCAGCAGCCAGGTCAGGGGGCGCGAAGAGACCCAGTACTTC. Protein: CASSQVRGREETQYF. The full variable domain, rest sourced from reference TRBV14 and TRBJ2-5, is EAGVTQFPSHSVIEKGQTVTLRCDPISGHDNLYWYRRVMGKEIKFLLHFVKESKQDESGMPNNRFLAERTGGTYSTLKVQPAELEDSGVYFCASSQVRGREETQYFGPGTRLLVL.

The chain is built from TRBV2 and TRBJ1-4; possibly TRBD1 for D (6 bases). Germline V gene lookup returns CDR1 SNHLY and CDR2 FYNNEI. The CDR3 is 15 amino acids. V dropped 5 bases and J dropped 3 bases, with 13 bases sitting between them. The CDR3 DNA reads TGTGCCAGCAGTCAACCACAGGGCTCTAATGAAAAACTGTTTTTT. It codes for CASSQPQGSNEKLFF.

A few counts support this clone. The J gene is TRBJ1-2, the V gene TRBV28; TRBD1 aligns across 7 bases. This CDR3 region has 14 residues. Germline V CDR1 and CDR2: MDHEN, SYDVKM. Trimming cost V 6 bases and J 8 bases; bases outside gene matches: 12. CDR3 DNA sequence: TGTGCCAGCAGCGACAGACAGGGACCGGAGGGCTACACCTTC. Its translation: CASSDRQGPEGYTF.

Here the CDR3 DNA reads TGTGCCAGCAAAACTGAGGGAGATACGCAGTATTTT. Its translation: CASKTEGDTQYF. This sequence joins TRBV2 and TRBJ2-3; TRBD2 is a possible D gene (5 bases). Trimming took off 7 bases at V and 5 bases at J, with 10 bases between the two ends. This CDR3 is built from 12 residues. The germline V gene has CDR1 SNHLY and CDR2 FYNNEI.